These T cell receptor beta chains were read from a single sample in a study of cytomegalovirus exposure and HLA in healthy donors. The data were produced by immunoSEQ multiplex PCR, yet TCRdb's version contains in-frame clones alone and is incomplete. Among roughly 130,000 clones, 80% were seen once, and the ten largest hold more than 3%. Material for sequencing was PBMCs. The receptor source for this set is a male donor in good health and CMV-seronegative. CDR3s include the opening cysteine and the closing phenylalanine or tryptophan. Each record gives: D gene, J gene, clone size, V gene, CDR3 protein, CDR3 DNA. A D gene is named only where the DNA matches it firmly. Clone sizes are given selectively: once, few, many, or a class where the clone is expanded.

d_gene: TRBD2; j_gene: TRBJ2-5; abundance: .; v_gene: TRBV7-8; CDR3aa: CASNQKDGGGSSRQETQYF; CDR3nt: TGTGCCAGCAATCAAAAGGACGGGGGGGGTTCCTCCCGTCAAGAGACCCAGTACTTC
d_gene: .; j_gene: TRBJ2-6; abundance: few; v_gene: TRBV10-1; CDR3aa: CASSDGRPGANGLTF; CDR3nt: TGCGCCAGCAGTGATGGACGACCTGGGGCCAACGGCCTGACTTTC
d_gene: .; j_gene: TRBJ1-1; abundance: .; v_gene: TRBV6-1; CDR3aa: CASSERDNRYTEAFF; CDR3nt: TGTGCCAGCAGTGAACGGGACAACCGATACACTGAAGCTTTCTTT
d_gene: .; j_gene: TRBJ2-1; abundance: .; v_gene: TRBV7-9; CDR3aa: CASSLVTDSLNEQFF; CDR3nt: TGTGCCAGCAGCTTAGTTACAGATTCACTCAATGAGCAGTTCTTC
d_gene: TRBD1; j_gene: TRBJ1-4; abundance: .; v_gene: TRBV7-9; CDR3aa: CASSLGQGYEKLFF; CDR3nt: TGTGCCAGCAGCTTAGGACAGGGATACGAAAAACTGTTTTTT
d_gene: TRBD1; j_gene: TRBJ2-2; abundance: .; v_gene: TRBV7-9; CDR3aa: CSSSRTGNTGELFF; CDR3nt: TGTTCCAGCAGCCGGACAGGCAACACCGGGGAGCTGTTTTTT
d_gene: .; j_gene: TRBJ1-6; abundance: .; v_gene: TRBV7-3; CDR3aa: CASSFNSYNSPLHF; CDR3nt: TGTGCCAGCAGCTTCAACAGCTACAATTCACCCCTCCACTTT
d_gene: .; j_gene: TRBJ1-2; abundance: .; v_gene: TRBV28; CDR3aa: CASRAGTNYGYTF; CDR3nt: TGTGCCAGCAGGGCAGGGACTAACTATGGCTACACCTTC
d_gene: .; j_gene: TRBJ1-2; abundance: .; v_gene: TRBV5-6; CDR3aa: CASSSKYRASGSGYTF; CDR3nt: TGTGCCAGCAGCTCAAAGTACCGGGCCTCGGGGAGTGGCTACACCTTC
d_gene: .; j_gene: TRBJ2-1; abundance: .; v_gene: TRBV11-2; CDR3aa: CASSILGLFNEQFF; CDR3nt: TGTGCCAGCAGCATACTTGGACTTTTCAATGAGCAGTTCTTC
d_gene: TRBD1; j_gene: TRBJ1-2; abundance: .; v_gene: TRBV5-1; CDR3aa: CASSLQGDYGYTF; CDR3nt: TGCGCCAGCAGCTTGCAGGGGGACTATGGCTACACCTTC
d_gene: TRBD2; j_gene: TRBJ2-1; abundance: .; v_gene: TRBV6-4; CDR3aa: CASSDSGGRGYNEQFF; CDR3nt: TGTGCCAGCAGTGACAGCGGCGGGAGGGGTTACAATGAGCAGTTCTTC
d_gene: TRBD1; j_gene: TRBJ2-5; abundance: few; v_gene: TRBV4-1; CDR3aa: CASSQVQGARETQYF; CDR3nt: TGCGCCAGCAGCCAAGTACAGGGGGCAAGGGAGACCCAGTACTTC
d_gene: .; j_gene: TRBJ1-6; abundance: .; v_gene: TRBV19; CDR3aa: CASSMEGSGSSYNSPLHF; CDR3nt: TGTGCCAGTAGTATGGAGGGAAGCGGCAGCTCCTATAATTCACCCCTCCACTTT
d_gene: .; j_gene: TRBJ1-1; abundance: .; v_gene: TRBV7-8; CDR3aa: CASSLAGRMNTEAFF; CDR3nt: TGTGCCAGCAGTTTGGCGGGACGCATGAACACTGAAGCTTTCTTT
d_gene: .; j_gene: TRBJ1-1; abundance: .; v_gene: TRBV5-1; CDR3aa: CASSYPGSEAFF; CDR3nt: TGCGCCAGCAGCTACCCGGGTTCCGAAGCTTTCTTT
d_gene: TRBD2; j_gene: TRBJ2-1; abundance: few; v_gene: TRBV27; CDR3aa: CASSFRREAYNEQFF; CDR3nt: TGTGCCAGCAGTTTCAGGCGGGAGGCCTACAATGAGCAGTTCTTC
d_gene: .; j_gene: TRBJ2-7; abundance: .; v_gene: TRBV9; CDR3aa: CASSSQGRDSYEQYF; CDR3nt: TGTGCCAGCAGCTCCCAAGGGCGGGACTCCTACGAGCAGTACTTC
d_gene: .; j_gene: TRBJ1-6; abundance: .; v_gene: TRBV6-5; CDR3aa: CASSEKAEDSPLHF; CDR3nt: TGTGCCAGCAGTGAAAAGGCAGAGGATTCACCCCTCCACTTT
d_gene: .; j_gene: TRBJ1-2; abundance: .; v_gene: TRBV28; CDR3aa: CASSLLRVGYTF; CDR3nt: TGTGCCAGCAGTTTGTTACGGGTTGGCTACACCTTC
d_gene: .; j_gene: TRBJ2-7; abundance: .; v_gene: TRBV4-2; CDR3aa: CASSQQRALTNNYEQYF; CDR3nt: TGTGCCAGCAGCCAACAGCGGGCCCTAACTAATAACTACGAGCAGTACTTC
d_gene: TRBD1; j_gene: TRBJ1-5; abundance: .; v_gene: TRBV28; CDR3aa: CASSWDRVSNQPQHF; CDR3nt: TGTGCCAGCAGTTGGGACAGGGTGAGCAATCAGCCCCAGCATTTT
d_gene: .; j_gene: TRBJ1-6; abundance: .; v_gene: TRBV27; CDR3aa: CASSLNGDRSPLHF; CDR3nt: TGTGCCAGCAGTTTAAATGGTGATCGGTCACCCCTCCACTTT
d_gene: TRBD2; j_gene: TRBJ2-1; abundance: .; v_gene: TRBV11-2; CDR3aa: CASSLPLAGASEVLF; CDR3nt: TGTGCCAGCAGCTTACCACTAGCGGGAGCGTCTGAGGTGCTCTTC
d_gene: .; j_gene: TRBJ1-6; abundance: .; v_gene: TRBV4-2; CDR3aa: CASSPTDSRPLHF; CDR3nt: TGTGCCAGCAGCCCGACAGATTCTAGGCCCCTCCACTTT
d_gene: TRBD1; j_gene: TRBJ2-5; abundance: .; v_gene: TRBV5-1; CDR3aa: CASSLVSKPGGAQETQYF; CDR3nt: TGCGCCAGCAGCTTGGTCAGTAAGCCAGGGGGTGCCCAAGAGACCCAGTACTTC
d_gene: .; j_gene: TRBJ1-4; abundance: .; v_gene: TRBV4-3; CDR3aa: CASSQGGGGEKLFF; CDR3nt: TGCGCCAGCAGCCAAGGAGGAGGCGGGGAAAAACTGTTTTTT